The 25 T cell receptor beta chains presented below share a single source sample, sequenced in a study of blood T cell repertoires in COVID-19. Sequencing used immunoSEQ multiplex PCR; TCRdb keeps in-frame clones, though not all of them. The sample has around 400,000 clones, about 88% seen once. Sequencing was done on a sample of PBMCs or T cells enriched from blood (not recorded which). Receptors were obtained from a woman aged 18-29 years who had been exposed to COVID-19.

The rearrangement links TRBV27 to TRBJ2-2; 8 bases are a match to TRBD2. V lost 7 bases, J lost 5 bases, and 12 bases stayed unmatched. CDR1 is MNHEY and CDR2 is SMNVEV in the germline V gene (reference sequence). CDR3 length: 16 residues. CDR3 residues: CASKLTSGGGTGELFF. CDR3 coding DNA: TGTGCCAGCAAATTAACTAGCGGAGGGGGGACCGGGGAGCTGTTTTTT.

This chain uses TRBV28 with TRBJ2-4; TRBD2 matches at 11 bases. CDR1 and CDR2 from the germline V gene are MDHEN and SYDVKM. Germline trimming cut 1 base from V and 0 bases from J; bases unmatched to any gene: 5. The length of the CDR3 is 18 residues. This chain's CDR3 is CASSLLLAGGLAKNIQYF. The DNA for the CDR3 is TGTGCCAGCAGTTTATTGCTAGCGGGGGGTTTAGCCAAAAACATTCAGTACTTC. Together with reference TRBV28 and TRBJ2-4, the CDR3 gives the full variable domain: DVKVTQSSRYLVKRTGEKVFLECVQDMDHENMFWYRQDPGLGLRLIYFSYDVKMKEKGDIPEGYSVSREKKERFSLILESASTNQTSMYLCASSLLLAGGLAKNIQYFGAGTRLSVL.

The chain carries TRBV20-1 and TRBJ2-7; TRBD1 is a possible D gene (6 bases). The length of the CDR3 is 12 residues. V was cut by 3 bases and J by 7 bases, with 13 bases left in between. Germline V gene lookup returns CDR1 DFQATT and CDR2 SNEGSKA (reference sequence). CDR3 protein: CSASAGAREQYF. The DNA of the CDR3 is TGCAGTGCTAGTGCAGGGGCGAGGGAGCAGTACTTC.

The chain employs TRBV18 and TRBJ1-1; possibly TRBD1 for D (5 bases). Germline V gene sequence: CDR1 KGHSH, CDR2 LQKENI. V was clipped by 8 bases and J by 1 base, with 8 bases between them. The length of the CDR3 is 12 residues. The CDR3 DNA reads as TGTGCCAGCGCCGGGGGGAACACTGAAGCTTTCTTT. Translation: CASAGGNTEAFF.

The CDR3 spells CSVDGGQGREQFF. The CDR3, as DNA: TGCAGCGTTGATGGGGGACAGGGCCGGGAGCAGTTCTTC. This sequence joins TRBV29-1 and TRBJ2-1; the match to TRBD1 covers 9 bases. From germline, CDR1 is SQVTM and CDR2 ANQGSEA. CDR3 length equals 13 residues. V dropped 3 bases and J dropped 10; count of bases not matched to a gene: 7.

The chain employs TRBV29-1 and TRBJ2-7; D unclear. Looked up from germline, CDR1 is SQVTM and CDR2 is ANQGSEA. The V and J ends lost 4 bases and 3 bases respectively, with 7 bases between them. The CDR3 sequence is 11 residues long. The CDR3 is CSVVAGYEQYF. The CDR3 DNA follows: TGCAGCGTTGTAGCTGGCTACGAGCAGTACTTC.

The rearrangement uses TRBV28 and TRBJ1-3, with 8 bases that match TRBD1. Germline V gene data show CDR1 as MDHEN and CDR2 as SYDVKM. The CDR3 is 16 residues long. V lost 1 base to trimming and J lost 5 bases; unmatched junction nucleotides: 7. The CDR3: CASSLSSTGERNTIYF. As DNA, the CDR3 is TGTGCCAGCAGTTTATCCTCGACAGGGGAGAGAAACACCATATATTTT.

Regarding this clone: Relative to the germline gene, one junction end is altered; a read error may explain this. The rearrangement joins TRBV7-7 to TRBJ2-1; TRBD1 might be the D (6 bases). The length of the CDR3 is 15 residues. Germline V gene data show CDR1 as SSHAT and CDR2 as FNYEAQ (reference sequence). The CDR3, as DNA: TGTGCTAGCAGCTTAGAACAGGGCTCCTACAATGAGCAGTTCTTC. Protein product: CASSLEQGSYNEQFF.

The chain employs TRBV4-1 and TRBJ2-3, with 9 bases that match TRBD2. Germline V CDR1 and CDR2: MGHRA, YSYEKL. This CDR3 is 16 amino acids long. J was trimmed by 2 bases and V by 2 bases; bases with no gene match: 5. The DNA of the CDR3 is TGCGCCAGCAGCCAACACGGGACTAGCTCCACAGATACGCAGTATTTT. Encoded protein: CASSQHGTSSTDTQYF.

The genes are TRBV19 and TRBJ2-2; 9 nucleotides align to TRBD2. The CDR3 covers 15 residues. Germline assignment: CDR1 LNHDA and CDR2 SQIVND (reference sequence). V lost 5 bases to trimming and J lost 7 bases; unmatched junction nucleotides: 8. The CDR3 sequence: CASSLPSGTVGELFF. The CDR3 nucleotides are TGTGCCAGTAGTCTGCCTAGCGGGACGGTCGGGGAGCTGTTTTTT.

The J gene is TRBJ2-2, the V gene TRBV28; D uncertain. The CDR3 runs 15 residues. Trimming left V 2 bases short and J 4 bases short, with 11 bases between. Germline loops: CDR1 MDHEN, CDR2 SYDVKM. The CDR3 protein is CASSLIASGTGELFF. Here the CDR3 DNA reads TGTGCCAGCAGTTTAATCGCCTCGGGCACCGGGGAGCTGTTTTTT.

The chain uses TRBV6-1 and TRBJ2-3, with D uncertain. CDR1 is MNHNS, CDR2 SASEGT, per germline. V lost 2 bases and J 4 bases, leaving 4 bases between the germline ends. The CDR3 sequence is 12 residues long. The CDR3 DNA sequence: TGTGCCAGCAGTGAACTAGCAGATACGCAGTATTTT. This gives the protein CASSELADTQYF.

The gene calls are TRBV5-1 and TRBJ2-2; 9 bases match TRBD2. The length of the CDR3 is 17 residues. Germline-derived CDR1 and CDR2 are SGHRS and YFSETQ. The trim removed 2 bases at V and 5 bases at J, leaving 10 bases unmatched. This CDR3 is CASSLGLAGINTGELFF. The CDR3 DNA reads as TGCGCCAGCAGCTTAGGGCTAGCGGGAATTAATACCGGGGAGCTGTTTTTT. Full variable domain (rest looked up from reference TRBV5-1 and TRBJ2-2): KAGVTQTPRYLIKTRGQQVTLSCSPISGHRSVSWYQQTPGQGLQFLFEYFSETQRNKGNFPGRFSGRQFSNSRSEMNVSTLELGDSALYLCASSLGLAGINTGELFFGEGSRLTVL.

This chain uses TRBV6-6 with TRBJ2-3, with TRBD2 matching over 12 bases. This CDR3 is built from 20 residues. Germline values: CDR1 MNHNY, CDR2 SVGAGI (reference sequence). V dropped 5 bases and J dropped 0; count of bases not matched to a gene: 15. CDR3 nucleotide sequence: TGTGCCAGCAGTCCACGACTAGCGGGAGAATACCCGACTAGCACAGATACGCAGTATTTT. It yields the protein CASSPRLAGEYPTSTDTQYF.

On this clone: The sample has other DNA sequences that encode this CDR3 too. DNA of the CDR3: TGTGCCAGCAGTTTGGGGGCGGCCCCTAATGAAAAACTGTTTTTT. The encoded protein is CASSLGAAPNEKLFF. The chain carries TRBV28 and TRBJ1-4; D is perhaps TRBD1 (6 bases). V lost 3 bases and J lost 3, with 11 bases in between. Per the germline V gene, CDR1 is MDHEN and CDR2 is SYDVKM. The CDR3 consists of 15 residues. The complete variable domain, with remaining parts taken from reference TRBV28 and TRBJ1-4, reads DVKVTQSSRYLVKRTGEKVFLECVQDMDHENMFWYRQDPGLGLRLIYFSYDVKMKEKGDIPEGYSVSREKKERFSLILESASTNQTSMYLCASSLGAAPNEKLFFGSGTQLSVL.

In this sample, this clone turned up a few times. The chain has TRBV2 and TRBJ1-5, with a possible D match to TRBD1 (5 bases). This CDR3 spans 15 amino acids. With 4 bases removed from V and 4 bases from J, the gap between germline ends came to 14 bases. In germline, CDR1 is SNHLY, CDR2 FYNNEI. The CDR3: CASSARGGMNQPQHF. The CDR3 bases are TGTGCCAGCAGTGCCCGGGGGGGGATGAATCAGCCCCAGCATTTT.

The rearrangement uses TRBV14 and TRBJ1-1; D is unclear. The CDR3 has 12 amino acids. V dropped 3 bases and J dropped 3 bases, with 5 bases sitting between them. Germline V gives CDR1 SGHDN, CDR2 FVKESK. CDR3 sequence: CASSHPYTEAFF. DNA for the CDR3: TGTGCCAGCAGCCACCCATACACTGAAGCTTTCTTT.

J is TRBJ2-5 and V is TRBV7-9; no firm D call. The CDR3 has 15 residues. Trimming removed 2 bases from V and 3 bases from J, with 13 bases in between. Germline lookup yields CDR1 SEHNR and CDR2 FQNEAQ (reference sequence). The CDR3 here is CASSLKAGFEETQYF. In DNA form, the CDR3 reads TGTGCCAGCAGCTTAAAAGCCGGTTTTGAAGAGACCCAGTACTTC.

The V call is TRBV4-1, the J call TRBJ2-7, with 7 bases fitting TRBD1. V shed 0 bases, J shed 0 bases, and the junction held 8 bases outside the gene matches. The length of the CDR3 is 17 residues. Germline CDR1 reads MGHRA; CDR2 reads YSYEKL. CDR3 sequence (DNA): TGCGCCAGCAGCCAAGAAAGACAGGGAATGGGCTCCTACGAGCAGTACTTC. Amino acid sequence: CASSQERQGMGSYEQYF.

The chain couples TRBV28 to TRBJ1-4, with 7 nucleotides matching TRBD1. V shed 7 bases and J 7 bases; nucleotides not matched to a gene: 12. CDR1 and CDR2 (germline): MDHEN, SYDVKM. The CDR3 sequence is 15 residues long. The CDR3 DNA follows: TGTGCCAGCATTTACGAGGGGGCAATGAGTGAAAAACTGTTTTTT. Protein sequence: CASIYEGAMSEKLFF. The full variable domain, completed using reference TRBV28 and TRBJ1-4, is DVKVTQSSRYLVKRTGEKVFLECVQDMDHENMFWYRQDPGLGLRLIYFSYDVKMKEKGDIPEGYSVSREKKERFSLILESASTNQTSMYLCASIYEGAMSEKLFFGSGTQLSVL.

This clone came up once. The V gene is TRBV12-3 or TRBV12-4, the J gene TRBJ2-7; D is perhaps TRBD1 (5 bases). This CDR3 spans 13 amino acids. With 2 bases removed from V and 2 bases from J, the gap between germline ends came to 7 bases. The DNA of the CDR3 is TGTGCCAGCAGTTTACGGACAACCTACGAGCAGTACTTC. As protein: CASSLRTTYEQYF.

This clone was counted once. The V and J genes are TRBV19 and TRBJ2-2; 7 nucleotides align to TRBD1. Losses at the gene ends were 5 bases for V and 7 bases for J; bases not matched to a gene: 10. Germline V CDR1 and CDR2: LNHDA, SQIVND (reference sequence). CDR3 length equals 15 residues. CDR3 DNA: TGTGCCAGTAGTGCCCCGGGACAGACTTTCGGGGAGCTGTTTTTT. Translation gives CASSAPGQTFGELFF.

This chain joins TRBV9 and TRBJ1-1; TRBD1 agrees at 10 bases. Germline V gives CDR1 SGDLS, CDR2 YYNGEE. The V segment lost 6 bases and the J segment 4 bases; nucleotides outside the gene matches: 9. The CDR3 has 15 residues. The CDR3 coding sequence is TGTGCCAGCACTAATCCCGGACAGGGGGGCACTGAAGCTTTCTTT. Translating it yields CASTNPGQGGTEAFF. Filled out from reference TRBV9 and TRBJ1-1, the complete variable domain reads DSGVTQTPKHLITATGQRVTLRCSPRSGDLSVYWYQQSLDQGLQFLIQYYNGEERAKGNILERFSAQQFPDLHSELNLSSLELGDSALYFCASTNPGQGGTEAFFGQGTRLTVV.

This rearrangement joins TRBV6-5 to TRBJ1-2; maybe TRBD1 (5 bases). The CDR3 totals 14 residues. The V gene lost 0 bases and the J gene lost 6 bases, with 11 bases spanning the gap. CDR1 MNHEY and CDR2 SVGAGI come from the germline V gene. CDR3 coding DNA: TGTGCCAGCAGTTACTCCCAAGACAGCGATGGCTACACCTTC. Protein: CASSYSQDSDGYTF.

This clone was counted a few times. The V gene is TRBV28, the J gene TRBJ1-6; 7 bases line up with TRBD1. Germline values: CDR1 MDHEN, CDR2 SYDVKM. J gave up 7 bases and V 5 bases, and 5 bases lay outside the gene matches. The length of the CDR3 is 14 residues. The DNA for the CDR3 is TGTGCCAGCAGTACCCGACAGGGCAATTCACCCCTCCACTTT. Translating gives CASSTRQGNSPLHF.